The 4 T cell receptor beta chains presented below share a single source sample, sequenced in a study of post-analysis software for immune sequencing data. General study points: There were five or six TRBV segments more frequent in patients than controls, and TRBV5-6, TRBV5-1 and TRBV20-1 were among them.

Antigens for these TCRs are unknown. The library was made from cDNA and included unique molecular identifiers. TCRdb independently ran MiXCR on the PCR reads; one entry per CDR3 protein. This sample has 820,000 or so distinct CDR3 sequences; around 50% occur once, and the top ten carry approximately 4.5%. The sample comprised blood. The receptors were sampled from a girl under 18 with multiple sclerosis.

The chain uses TRBV27 and TRBJ2-7; 7 bases are a match to TRBD1. CDR1 is MNHEY and CDR2 is SMNVEV in the germline V gene (reference sequence). V gave up 0 bases and J gave up 2 bases; unmatched junction bases: 4. This CDR3 contains 15 residues. The chain's CDR3 is CASSLSTGLTYEQYF. DNA for the CDR3: TGTGCCAGCAGTTTATCGACAGGGCTAACCTACGAGCAGTACTTC.

Here the CDR3 DNA reads TGCAGCGTTGGGACTAGCGGGCCCAATGAGCAGTTCTTC. Encoded protein: CSVGTSGPNEQFF. The chain is built from TRBV29-1 and TRBJ2-1; 11 bases are a match to TRBD2. The germline gives CDR1 SQVTM, CDR2 ANQGSEA. The V segment lost 4 bases and the J segment 6 bases; nucleotides outside the gene matches: 2. The CDR3 sequence is 13 residues long.

The J gene is TRBJ2-5, the V gene TRBV5-1; D remains unclear. CDR1 SGHRS and CDR2 YFSETQ come from the germline V gene. The CDR3 totals 15 residues. V lost 0 bases to trimming and J lost 3 bases, with 12 bases between them. The CDR3 DNA sequence: TGCGCCAGCAGCTTGGGCGGCAGCTCGAAAGAGACCCAGTACTTC. It encodes CASSLGGSSKETQYF.

This clonotype came up a few times. This sequence joins TRBV6-6 and TRBJ2-6; D is unresolved. V was trimmed by 2 bases and J by 0 bases, leaving 5 bases between them. Germline assignment: CDR1 MNHNY and CDR2 SVGAGI (reference sequence). The CDR3 loop spans 15 amino acids. This CDR3 reads CASSYSVSGANVLTF. The CDR3 coding sequence is TGTGCCAGCAGTTACAGCGTCTCTGGGGCCAACGTCCTGACTTTC.